Sequencing of this T cell receptor beta chain was carried out in a study of T cell responses to AZD1222 COVID-19 vaccine. Whole-study findings and limits: None of the repertoires were sampled until the peak T cell response had passed. Seropositivity was recorded at baseline in only a handful of AZD1222 recipients. Donors in the cohort were predominantly white British and more often female, and clonal diversity was possibly underestimated.

The V gene's germline CDR1 is SGHTA and CDR2 FQGTGA. The V end lost 1 base, the J end lost 0 bases, and 9 bases lay between the germline ends. The CDR3 is 15 residues long. This clone was counted a single time. No antigen is known for it. Sequencing used immunoSEQ multiplex PCR; TCRdb keeps in-frame clones, though not all of them. This sample carries fewer than 150,000 clones, around 88% of them seen once, and the ten largest clones take approximately 3.4%. The input for sequencing was peripheral blood, taken on day 0 of AZD1222 vaccination. The rearrangement joins TRBV7-3 to TRBJ1-2; no reliable D call. The source is an adult in good health. Here the CDR3 reads CASSLIHRTNYGYTF. In DNA, the CDR3 is TGTGCCAGCAGCTTAATTCACAGAACTAACTATGGCTACACCTTC. Complete variable domain (other parts from reference TRBV7-3 and TRBJ1-2): GAGVSQTPSNKVTEKGKYVELRCDPISGHTALYWYRQSLGQGPEFLIYFQGTGAADDSGLPNDRFFAVRPEGSVSTLKIQRTERGDSAVYLCASSLIHRTNYGYTFGSGTRLTVV.